The source of this T cell receptor beta chain is a study of shared clonotypes between healthy human individuals. Study in general: With ages of 18 to 49, the donors were a couple of women and three men. Researchers assigned three CD4 naive, three CD4 memory, two CD8 naive and one CD8 memory plate to each donor. General observations from the study: As a rule, naive subsets had a larger estimated richness than memory subsets.

As processed by the authors: There were no quality scores in the junction-only immunoSEQ sequences, so filtering differed. The repertoire was sequenced with immunoSEQ multiplex PCR; TCRdb's copy has only in-frame clones and lacks some. Clonal size and the V and J genes are those of that table, whereas D and trimming came from the DNA. The sample includes about 2 million clones, roughly 94% of them seen just once. Details on this clone: Its antigen is not known.

The V gene lost 3 bases and the J gene lost 0 bases, with 12 bases spanning the gap. The CDR3 contains 16 residues. Germline V gene data show CDR1 as MDHEN and CDR2 as SYDVKM. Naive-designated CD8 cells lacked CD45RO, were positively enriched for CCR7, and omitted terminally differentiated effector memory CD45RA+ cells. The sequence came from a man aged 18 to 29 in good health. Sequencing used naive CD8+ T cells sorted from blood. The rearrangement joins TRBV28 to TRBJ2-4; tentative D call: TRBD2 (5 bases). The CDR3 coding sequence is TGTGCCAGCAGTTTTGCCGAGGGATTAGCCAAAAACATTCAGTACTTC. Protein product: CASSFAEGLAKNIQYF.